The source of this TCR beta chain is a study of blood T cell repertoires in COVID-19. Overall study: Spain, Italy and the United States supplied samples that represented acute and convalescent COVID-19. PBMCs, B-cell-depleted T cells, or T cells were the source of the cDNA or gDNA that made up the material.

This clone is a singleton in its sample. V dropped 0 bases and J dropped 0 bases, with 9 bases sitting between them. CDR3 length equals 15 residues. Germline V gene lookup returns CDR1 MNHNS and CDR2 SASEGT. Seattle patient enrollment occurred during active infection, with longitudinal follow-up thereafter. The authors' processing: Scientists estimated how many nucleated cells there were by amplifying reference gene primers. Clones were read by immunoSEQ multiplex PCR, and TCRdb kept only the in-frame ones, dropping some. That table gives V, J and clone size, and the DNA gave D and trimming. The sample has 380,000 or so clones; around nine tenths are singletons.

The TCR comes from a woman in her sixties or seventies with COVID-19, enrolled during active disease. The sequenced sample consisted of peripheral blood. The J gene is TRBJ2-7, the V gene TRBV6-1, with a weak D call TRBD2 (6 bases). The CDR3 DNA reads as TGTGCCAGCAGTGAAGCGCCCGGGAGCTCCTACGAGCAGTACTTC. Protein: CASSEAPGSSYEQYF.